This is a list of T cell receptor beta chains from one sample in a study of monozygotic twins with inflammatory bowel disease. For each CDR3 protein, TCRdb gives one entry from its re-call of the 5' RACE reads, without DNA. Its clone listing holds some 150,000 distinct CDR3 sequences. Material for sequencing was blood. Receptors originate from a human donor with ulcerative colitis or Crohn's disease, or a healthy co-twin of an affected twin (not recorded which). Each CDR3 is given with its conserved first and last residue.

v_gene	j_gene	CDR3aa
TRBV6-5	TRBJ2-7	CASSYPPGQGAGEQYF
TRBV19	TRBJ2-6	CASRVQEAGANVLTF
TRBV6-5	TRBJ2-3	CASSSGTDTQYF
TRBV7-2	TRBJ2-5	CASSQLAGGSGETQYF
TRBV5-1	TRBJ2-1	CASSSGRLAGVGNEQFF
TRBV24-1	TRBJ2-1	CATSDLKDGLNEQFF
TRBV30	TRBJ1-4	CAWTSGNRKLFF
TRBV2	TRBJ2-1	CASSIRTTYNEQFF
TRBV4-2	TRBJ2-7	CASSQDQEGEQYF
TRBV19	TRBJ1-2	CASTTGGSNNYGYTF
TRBV5-1	TRBJ2-2	CASAVREYTGELFF
TRBV30	TRBJ1-1	CACMVGRENTEAFF
TRBV27	TRBJ1-4	CASSLLATNEKLFF
TRBV5-1	TRBJ1-6	CASSSQGTWDNSPLHF
TRBV3-1	TRBJ2-2	CASSPGQGADTGELFF